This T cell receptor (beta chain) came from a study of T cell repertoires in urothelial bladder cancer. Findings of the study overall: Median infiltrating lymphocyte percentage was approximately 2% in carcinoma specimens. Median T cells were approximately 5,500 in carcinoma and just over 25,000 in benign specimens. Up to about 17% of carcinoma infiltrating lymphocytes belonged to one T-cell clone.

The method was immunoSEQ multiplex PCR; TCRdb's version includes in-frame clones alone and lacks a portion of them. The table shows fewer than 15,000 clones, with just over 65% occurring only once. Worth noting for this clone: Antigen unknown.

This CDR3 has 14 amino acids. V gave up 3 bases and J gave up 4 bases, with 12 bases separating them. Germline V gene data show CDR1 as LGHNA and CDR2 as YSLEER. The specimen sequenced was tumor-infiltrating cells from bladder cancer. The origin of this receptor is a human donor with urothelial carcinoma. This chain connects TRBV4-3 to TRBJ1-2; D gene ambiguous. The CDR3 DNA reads TGCGCCAGCAGCCATGCCGGGATATTCTATGGCTACACCTTC. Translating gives CASSHAGIFYGYTF.